This T cell receptor (beta chain) was recorded in a study of blood T cell repertoires in COVID-19. The wider study: The analysed material was cDNA or gDNA that came from T cells, B-cell-depleted T cells, or PBMCs.

Sequencing was performed with immunoSEQ multiplex PCR; in TCRdb, only in-frame clones are kept and a portion is missing. The sample comprises approximately 490,000 clones, roughly 87% of which are singletons, and under 0.85% rests with the top ten. V shed 3 bases and J shed 3 bases, with 9 bases lying between them. The CDR3 loop spans 14 amino acids. Germline V lookup: CDR1 LNHDA, CDR2 SQIVND (reference sequence). The participants were between about 18 and 90 years old and came from about two dozen US areas. Membership in each cohort depended on participant-reported clinical history. Sequenced material: PBMCs or T cells enriched from blood (not recorded which). The V gene is TRBV19, the J gene TRBJ1-5, with D tentatively TRBD1 (6 bases). This receptor was identified in a woman under 30 who had recovered from COVID-19. The CDR3 DNA sequence: TGTGCCAGTAGTATGGACAGTCTCAATCAGCCCCAGCATTTT. This gives the protein CASSMDSLNQPQHF.